Below, 2 T cell receptor beta chains from the same sample are listed, as sequenced in a study of T-cell reconstitution after alpha-beta-depleted transplantation in children. The TCRbeta library was prepared with unique molecular identifiers. In TCRdb, the PCR reads were re-called with MiXCR into one record per CDR3 protein. In the table there are under 750,000 distinct CDR3 sequences, 23% of which are singletons. The starting material was PBMCs, mostly from graft donor cells, obtained 360 days after TCRalphabeta/CD19-depleted stem cell transplant. The receptors stem from a boy in the first two years of life who had a stem cell transplant for acute myeloid leukemia, so the T cells may come from the graft donor.

This chain connects TRBV28 to TRBJ2-3, with a weak D call TRBD2 (5 bases). The V end lost 4 bases, the J end lost 2 bases, and 13 bases lay between the germline ends. The CDR3 loop spans 15 amino acids. Per the germline V gene, CDR1 is MDHEN and CDR2 is SYDVKM. The CDR3 DNA sequence: TGTGCCAGCAGTTACTCCCGGGGAGTCACAGATACGCAGTATTTT. It yields the protein CASSYSRGVTDTQYF.

The J gene is TRBJ2-1, the V gene TRBV7-9; 11 bases are shared with TRBD2. The CDR3 contains 15 residues. Per the germline V gene, CDR1 is SEHNR and CDR2 is FQNEAQ (reference sequence). The J segment lost 4 bases and the V segment lost 4 bases, leaving 3 bases of the junction unmatched. The CDR3 DNA sequence: TGTGCCAGCAGCTCTATAGCGGGGGGGTACAATGAGCAGTTCTTC. Translation gives CASSSIAGGYNEQFF.